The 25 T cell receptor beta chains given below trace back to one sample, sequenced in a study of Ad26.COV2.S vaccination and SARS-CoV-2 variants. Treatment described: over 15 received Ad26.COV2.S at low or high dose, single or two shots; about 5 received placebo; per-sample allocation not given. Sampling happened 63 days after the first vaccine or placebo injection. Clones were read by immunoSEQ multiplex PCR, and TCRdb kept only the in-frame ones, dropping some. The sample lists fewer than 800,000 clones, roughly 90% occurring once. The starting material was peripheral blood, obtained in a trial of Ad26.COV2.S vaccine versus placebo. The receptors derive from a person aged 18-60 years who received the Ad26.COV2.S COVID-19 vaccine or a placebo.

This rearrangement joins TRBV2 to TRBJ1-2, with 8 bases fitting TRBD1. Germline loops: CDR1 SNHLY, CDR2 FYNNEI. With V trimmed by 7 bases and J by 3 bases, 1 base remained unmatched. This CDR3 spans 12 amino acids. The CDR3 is CASTGGYYGYTF. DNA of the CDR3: TGTGCCAGCACAGGGGGCTACTATGGCTACACCTTC.

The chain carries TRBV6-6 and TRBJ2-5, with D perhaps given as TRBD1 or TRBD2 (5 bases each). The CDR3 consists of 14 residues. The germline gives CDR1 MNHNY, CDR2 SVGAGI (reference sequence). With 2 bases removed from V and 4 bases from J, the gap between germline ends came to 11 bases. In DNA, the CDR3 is TGTGCCAGCAGTTACGAAGGGACCCGAGAGACCCAGTACTTC. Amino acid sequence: CASSYEGTRETQYF.

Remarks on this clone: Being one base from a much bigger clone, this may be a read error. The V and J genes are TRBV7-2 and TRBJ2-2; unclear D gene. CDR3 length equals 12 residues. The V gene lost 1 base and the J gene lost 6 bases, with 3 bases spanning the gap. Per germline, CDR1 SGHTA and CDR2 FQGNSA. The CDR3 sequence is CASSLVPGELFF. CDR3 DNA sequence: TGTGCCAGCAGCTTAGTGCCCGGGGAGCTGTTTTTT. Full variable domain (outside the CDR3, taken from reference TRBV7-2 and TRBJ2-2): GAGVSQSPSNKVTEKGKDVELRCDPISGHTALYWYRQSLGQGLEFLIYFQGNSAPDKSGLPSDRFSAERTGGSVSTLTIQRTQQEDSAVYLCASSLVPGELFFGEGSRLTVL.

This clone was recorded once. CDR3 loop: CASRRDREAYNEQFF. CDR3 bases: TGTGCCAGCAGGAGGGATAGAGAAGCTTACAATGAGCAGTTCTTC. The V and J genes are TRBV2 and TRBJ2-1, with D maybe TRBD2 (5 bases). Germline CDR1 SNHLY, CDR2 FYNNEI. V lost 6 bases to trimming and J lost 4 bases, with 16 bases between them. The CDR3 runs to 15 residues.

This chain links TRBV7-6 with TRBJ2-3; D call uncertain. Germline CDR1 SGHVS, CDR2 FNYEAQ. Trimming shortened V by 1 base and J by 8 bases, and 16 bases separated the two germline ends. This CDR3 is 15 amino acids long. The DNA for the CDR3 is TGTGCCAGCAGCTTAGAAGTTGCGGTCGGACCTACGCAGTATTTT. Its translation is CASSLEVAVGPTQYF.

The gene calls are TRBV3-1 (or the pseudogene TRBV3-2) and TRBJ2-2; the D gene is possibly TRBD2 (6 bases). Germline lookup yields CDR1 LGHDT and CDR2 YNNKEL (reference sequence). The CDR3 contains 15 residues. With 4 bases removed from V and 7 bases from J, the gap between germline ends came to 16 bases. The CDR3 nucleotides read TGTGCCAGCAGCCCCCTTTTGGAGGGACGCGGGGAGCTGTTTTTT. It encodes CASSPLLEGRGELFF.

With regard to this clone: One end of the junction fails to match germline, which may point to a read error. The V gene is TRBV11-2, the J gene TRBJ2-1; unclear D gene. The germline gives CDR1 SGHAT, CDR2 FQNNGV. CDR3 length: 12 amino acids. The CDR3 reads CASSLADNEQFF. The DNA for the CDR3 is TGTGCCAGCAGTTTAGCCGACAATGAGCAGTTCTTC.

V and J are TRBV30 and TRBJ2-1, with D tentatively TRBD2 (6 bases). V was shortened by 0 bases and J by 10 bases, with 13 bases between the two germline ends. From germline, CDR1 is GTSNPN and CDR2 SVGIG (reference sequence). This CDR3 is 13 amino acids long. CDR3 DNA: TGTGCCTGGAGTGTACGGAGGGACCGGGAGCAGTTCTTC. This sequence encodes CAWSVRRDREQFF.

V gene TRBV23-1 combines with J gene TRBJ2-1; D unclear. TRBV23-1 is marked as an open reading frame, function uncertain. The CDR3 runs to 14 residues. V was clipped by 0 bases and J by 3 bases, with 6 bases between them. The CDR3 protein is CASSQSRSYNEQFF. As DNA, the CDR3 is TGCGCCAGCAGTCAATCGCGGAGCTACAATGAGCAGTTCTTC.

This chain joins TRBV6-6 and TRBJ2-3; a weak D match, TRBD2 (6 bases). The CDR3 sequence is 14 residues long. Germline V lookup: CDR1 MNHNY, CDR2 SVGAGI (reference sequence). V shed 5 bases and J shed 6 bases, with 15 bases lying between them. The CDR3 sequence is CASSPGGGFDTQYF. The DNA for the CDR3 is TGTGCCAGCAGTCCAGGCGGAGGGTTCGATACGCAGTATTTT.

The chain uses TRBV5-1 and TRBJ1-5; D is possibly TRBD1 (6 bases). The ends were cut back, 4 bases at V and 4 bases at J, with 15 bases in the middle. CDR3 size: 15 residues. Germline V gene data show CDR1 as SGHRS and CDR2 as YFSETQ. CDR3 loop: CASSLTTGPNQPQHF. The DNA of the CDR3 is TGCGCCAGCAGCCTAACGACAGGTCCGAATCAGCCCCAGCATTTT.

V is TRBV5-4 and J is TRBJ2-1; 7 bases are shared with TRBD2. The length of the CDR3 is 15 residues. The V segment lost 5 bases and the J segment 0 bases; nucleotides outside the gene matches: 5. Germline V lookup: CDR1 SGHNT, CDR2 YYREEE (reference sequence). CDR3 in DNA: TGTGCCAGCAGGGTCGGCGGGAGCTCCTACAATGAGCAGTTCTTC. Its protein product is CASRVGGSSYNEQFF.

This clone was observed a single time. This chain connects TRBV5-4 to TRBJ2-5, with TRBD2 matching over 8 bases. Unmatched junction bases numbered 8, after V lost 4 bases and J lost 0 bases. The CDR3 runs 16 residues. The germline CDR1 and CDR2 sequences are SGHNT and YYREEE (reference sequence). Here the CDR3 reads CASSPFGAGDQETQYF. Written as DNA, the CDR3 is TGTGCCAGCAGCCCGTTCGGAGCGGGGGACCAAGAGACCCAGTACTTC.

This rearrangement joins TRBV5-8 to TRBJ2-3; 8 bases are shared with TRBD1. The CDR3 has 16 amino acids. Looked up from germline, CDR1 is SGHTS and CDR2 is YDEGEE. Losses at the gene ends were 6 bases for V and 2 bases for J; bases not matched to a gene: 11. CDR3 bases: TGTGCCAGCATTAGCCACAGGGGGACGATCACAGATACGCAGTATTTT. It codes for CASISHRGTITDTQYF.

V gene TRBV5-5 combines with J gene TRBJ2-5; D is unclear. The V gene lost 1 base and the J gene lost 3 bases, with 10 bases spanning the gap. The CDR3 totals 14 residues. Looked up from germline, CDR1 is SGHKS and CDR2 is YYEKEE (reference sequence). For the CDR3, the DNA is TGTGCCAGCAGCTTGTGGCTGGGCGAAGAGACCCAGTACTTC. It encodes CASSLWLGEETQYF.

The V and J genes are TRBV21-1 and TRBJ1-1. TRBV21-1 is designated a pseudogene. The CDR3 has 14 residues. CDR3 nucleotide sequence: TGTGCCAGCAGCAAAGGCATAAGGAACACTGAAGCTTTCTTT. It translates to CASSKGIRNTEAFF.

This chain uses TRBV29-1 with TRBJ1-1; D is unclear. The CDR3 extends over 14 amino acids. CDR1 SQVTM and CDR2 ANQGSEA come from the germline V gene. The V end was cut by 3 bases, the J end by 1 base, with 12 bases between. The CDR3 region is CSVEVRTENTEAFF. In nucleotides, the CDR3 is TGCAGCGTTGAGGTGAGGACGGAGAACACTGAAGCTTTCTTT.

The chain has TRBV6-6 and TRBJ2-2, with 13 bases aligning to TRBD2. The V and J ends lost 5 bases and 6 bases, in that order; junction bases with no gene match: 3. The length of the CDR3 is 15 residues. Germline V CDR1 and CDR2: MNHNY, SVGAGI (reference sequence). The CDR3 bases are TGTGCCAGCAGTCCCACTAGCGGGAGGGCCGGGGAGCTGTTTTTT. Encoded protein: CASSPTSGRAGELFF.

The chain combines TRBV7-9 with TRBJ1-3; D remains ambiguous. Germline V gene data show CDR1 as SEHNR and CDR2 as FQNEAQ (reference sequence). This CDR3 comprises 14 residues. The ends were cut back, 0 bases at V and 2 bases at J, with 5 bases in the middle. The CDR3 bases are TGTGCCAGCAGCTTAGCGCAAGCTGGAAACACCATATATTTT. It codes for CASSLAQAGNTIYF.

In nucleotides, the CDR3 is TGTGCCAGCAGCTCTGGGACAGGGGGTCAAGAGACCCAGTACTTC. Its protein product is CASSSGTGGQETQYF. This rearrangement joins TRBV11-3 to TRBJ2-5; 11 positions match TRBD1. Germline V gives CDR1 SGHNT, CDR2 YENEEA. Trimming removed 4 bases from V and 2 bases from J; junction bases left unmatched: 3. The CDR3 is 15 residues long. Looking up the rest from reference TRBV11-3 and TRBJ2-5 gives the full variable domain: EAGVVQSPRYKIIEKKQPVAFWCNPISGHNTLYWYLQNLGQGPELLIRYENEEAVDDSQLPKDRFSAERLKGVDSTLKIQPAELGDSAVYLCASSSGTGGQETQYFGPGTRLLVL.

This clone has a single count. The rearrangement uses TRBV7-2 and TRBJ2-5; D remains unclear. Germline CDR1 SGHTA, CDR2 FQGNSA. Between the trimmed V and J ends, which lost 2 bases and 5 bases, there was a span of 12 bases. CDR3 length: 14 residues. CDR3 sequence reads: CASSLSWQGETQYF. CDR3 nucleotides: TGTGCCAGCAGCTTAAGTTGGCAAGGGGAGACCCAGTACTTC.

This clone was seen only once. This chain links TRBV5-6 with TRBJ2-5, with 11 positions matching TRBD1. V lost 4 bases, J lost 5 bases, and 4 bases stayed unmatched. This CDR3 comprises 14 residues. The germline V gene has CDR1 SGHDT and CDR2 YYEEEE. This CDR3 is CASSRDRGWETQYF. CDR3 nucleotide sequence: TGTGCCAGCAGCAGGGACAGGGGGTGGGAGACCCAGTACTTC.

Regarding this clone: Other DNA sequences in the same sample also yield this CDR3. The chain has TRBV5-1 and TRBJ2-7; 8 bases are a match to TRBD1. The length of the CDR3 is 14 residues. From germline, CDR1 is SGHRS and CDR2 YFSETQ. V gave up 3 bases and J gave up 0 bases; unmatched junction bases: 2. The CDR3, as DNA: TGCGCCAGCAGCTCCGGGACAGGCTCCTACGAGCAGTACTTC. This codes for CASSSGTGSYEQYF.

This CDR3 is CASSFRREWETQYF. The CDR3, as DNA: TGTGCCAGCAGCTTCCGGCGGGAGTGGGAGACCCAGTACTTC. The chain employs TRBV13 and TRBJ2-5; the match to TRBD2 covers 7 bases. V trimming: 3 bases; J trimming: 5 bases; junction bases outside the gene matches: 6. CDR3 size: 14 residues. Germline CDR1 is PRHDT and CDR2 is FYEKMQ (reference sequence).

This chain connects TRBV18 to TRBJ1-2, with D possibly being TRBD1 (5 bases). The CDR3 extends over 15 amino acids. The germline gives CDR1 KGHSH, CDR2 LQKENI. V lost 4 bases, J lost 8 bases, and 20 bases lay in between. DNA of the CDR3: TGTGCCAGCTCACTCGGCCAGGGTACAAGGGAAGGCTACACCTTC. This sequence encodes CASSLGQGTREGYTF.